This paragraph covers one T cell receptor (beta chain) sequence. Its antigen is not known. Using its own MiXCR run on the reads, TCRdb lists one record per CDR3 protein. Counted here are just over 450,000 distinct CDR3 sequences, roughly 42% occurring once; the ten biggest clones make up about two fifths. The sample comes from a study of T cell repertoires in cytomegalovirus infection. Germline loops: CDR1 MNHNS, CDR2 SASEGT. J lost 3 bases, V lost 5 bases, and 7 bases had no gene match. This CDR3 contains 14 residues. Study observations and caveats: Clonotypes of TCR beta that were HLA-C-restricted and CMV-specific dominated the ex vivo response.

Sequencing was performed on cultured PBMCs, taken from culture after CMV antigen stimulation. The V gene is TRBV6-1, the J gene TRBJ2-7, with 7 positions matching TRBD2. This receptor was obtained from a human donor in good health (CMV status not recorded). Some clones in this sample may be carry-over from other donors' samples. CDR3 loop: CASSPRGGYYEQYF. For the CDR3, the DNA is TGTGCCAGCAGTCCTCGCGGGGGTTACTACGAGCAGTACTTC.